This T cell receptor (beta chain) was sequenced during a study of regulatory T cells in long-lasting Graves disease. Through Arm-PCR of CDR3 regions and iRepertoire HTBI primers, TCR beta libraries were built. As handled by the study authors: Among the samples, around 60 TRBV and 14 TRBJ segments were identified. TCRdb used MiXCR to reprocess the multiplex PCR reads, holding one entry per CDR3 protein. It is TCRdb's table, rather than the study itself, that gives the V and J calls and clone size. Found here are 400,000 to 450,000 distinct CDR3 sequences, roughly 17% of them singletons; the top ten hold approximately 11%. The CDR3 extends over 13 amino acids. CDR1 SEHNR and CDR2 FQNEAQ come from the germline V gene (reference sequence). V lost 5 bases to trimming and J lost 5 bases, with 9 bases between them. Time point in this sample: newly diagnosed GD, antithyroid drugs for less than 3 months. PBMC-extracted RNA yielded the TCR library.

Overall study findings and caveats: TCR diversity was lower in persistent Graves' patients than in newly diagnosed ones. Persistent patients had a count of shared public clonotypes (roughly 2,500) that exceeded that of new patients (approximately 1,000).

The sample holds many counts of this clonotype. Antigen specificity is unknown. The same sample was also studied in work on T cells in Graves' hyperthyroidism and ophthalmopathy.

This clonotype originated in a woman aged 25 to 39 with Graves disease. The chain carries TRBV7-9 and TRBJ1-4; D call uncertain. This specimen consisted of peripheral blood mononuclear cells (PBMCs), obtained at new diagnosis, from a patient treated with antithyroid drugs. The CDR3 loop is CASSREQNEKLFF. Written as DNA, the CDR3 is TGTGCCAGCAGCCGGGAGCAGAATGAAAAACTGTTTTTT. Together with reference TRBV7-9 and TRBJ1-4, the CDR3 gives the full variable domain: DTGVSQNPRHKITKRGQNVTFRCDPISEHNRLYWYRQTLGQGPEFLTYFQNEAQLEKSRLLSDRFSAERPKGSFSTLEIQRTEQGDSAMYLCASSREQNEKLFFGSGTQLSVL.